The 30 T cell receptor beta chains presented below share a single source sample, sequenced in a study of Tregs in tolerant kidney transplant recipients. Libraries were prepared by immunoSEQ multiplex PCR; TCRdb keeps only in-frame clonotypes and omits some of them. The table shows 20,000 to 25,000 clones, with over 75% occurring only once. Related graft donors supplied nonmyeloablative bone marrow transplants, and mixed chimerism was transient. This material consisted of CD8+ T cells from blood (PBMCs), taken 6 months after the transplant. These receptors originate from a human patient who received a combined kidney and bone marrow transplant. Some T cells may originate from the graft donor.

The chain has TRBV7-6 and TRBJ2-5, with TRBD1 as a possible D gene (6 bases). The J call may be faulty, since TRBJ2-7 better matches the DNA end. In germline, CDR1 is SGHVS, CDR2 FNYEAQ. This CDR3 has 14 residues. CDR3 coding DNA: TGTGCCAGCAGCTTAGGGACAGCCTCCTACGAGCAGTACTTC. Translated, it gives CASSLGTASYEQYF.

This clone appeared a single time. V usage is TRBV7-2 and J usage is TRBJ2-1; 9 nucleotides align to TRBD2. Per germline, CDR1 SGHTA and CDR2 FQGNSA. The CDR3 runs to 14 residues. The junction had 4 bases not matched to a gene; V was cut back by 3 bases and J by 7 bases. The CDR3 DNA is TGTGCCAGCAGCTTCGAAGCGGGGGGTAATGAGCAGTTCTTC. Its translation is CASSFEAGGNEQFF.

The chain has TRBV30 and TRBJ2-3; possible D gene TRBD1, 5 bases. Germline CDR1 is GTSNPN and CDR2 is SVGIG (reference sequence). CDR3 length: 15 amino acids. Trimming pared 0 bases from V and 2 bases from J, leaving 12 bases between. CDR3 nucleotides: TGTGCCTGGAGTGTAGGGGCTGACTCCACAGATACGCAGTATTTT. Its protein is CAWSVGADSTDTQYF.

The chain employs TRBV11-2 and TRBJ1-4; D gene uncertain. There are 14 residues in the CDR3. Between the trimmed V and J ends, which lost 0 bases and 8 bases, there was a span of 10 bases. CDR1 is SGHAT, CDR2 FQNNGV, per germline. The chain's CDR3 is CASSLEGPREKLFF. In DNA form, the CDR3 reads TGTGCCAGCAGCTTAGAAGGTCCGAGGGAAAAACTGTTTTTT.

The rearrangement joins TRBV4-1 to TRBJ2-5; the D gene is possibly TRBD2 (6 bases). The J call may be in error: the DNA end matches TRBJ2-7 better. The CDR3 runs 17 residues. Germline-derived CDR1 and CDR2 are MGHRA and YSYEKL. Here the CDR3 reads CASSPLGTSTSFYEQYF. In nucleotides, the CDR3 is TGCGCCAGCAGCCCCCTAGGGACTTCGACCTCATTCTACGAGCAGTACTTC.

The chain couples TRBV9 to TRBJ2-7, with 14 bases that match TRBD2. The CDR3 runs to 19 residues. With V trimmed by 3 bases and J by 1 base, 12 bases remained unmatched. Germline lookup yields CDR1 SGDLS and CDR2 YYNGEE. CDR3 bases: TGTGCCAGCAGCGCGGGGGCGGGACTAGCGGGAGTCCATTCCTACGAGCAGTACTTC. Its protein product is CASSAGAGLAGVHSYEQYF.

In its sample, this clone was seen a few times. This rearrangement joins TRBV4-2 to TRBJ2-1, with D unclear. The CDR3 covers 15 residues. V lost 1 base to trimming and J lost 0 bases, with 7 bases between them. Germline V CDR1 and CDR2: LGHNA, YNFKEQ. The CDR3 loop is CASSQGVSSYNEQFF. In DNA, the CDR3 is TGTGCCAGCAGCCAAGGTGTGAGCTCCTACAATGAGCAGTTCTTC.

This clone came up once. The chain carries TRBV2 and TRBJ1-1; D gene unclear. Germline lookup yields CDR1 SNHLY and CDR2 FYNNEI. Trimming left V 4 bases short and J 4 bases short, with 10 bases between. The CDR3 extends over 13 amino acids. This CDR3 reads CASSVSRPTEAFF. In nucleotides, the CDR3 is TGTGCCAGCAGTGTATCGCGCCCCACTGAAGCTTTCTTT.

This clone was seen only once. The V and J genes are TRBV13 and TRBJ2-7; D perhaps matches TRBD2 (6 bases). The CDR3 loop spans 16 amino acids. Looked up from germline, CDR1 is PRHDT and CDR2 is FYEKMQ (reference sequence). V was clipped by 2 bases and J by 12 bases, with 26 bases between them. CDR3 sequence reads: CASSLLGWTTPRLLYF. CDR3 in DNA: TGTGCCAGCAGCTTACTCGGCTGGACTACTCCGCGATTATTGTACTTC.

The chain combines TRBV9 with TRBJ1-2; a possible D gene is TRBD1 (5 bases). This CDR3 has 15 residues. Trimming shortened V by 4 bases and J by 2 bases, and 15 bases separated the two germline ends. The germline V gene encodes CDR1 SGDLS and CDR2 YYNGEE. CDR3 loop: CASSPPGVPNYGYTF. The CDR3 DNA follows: TGTGCCAGCAGCCCCCCGGGGGTCCCGAACTATGGCTACACCTTC.

CDR3 sequence reads: CASSLAWEHEQFF. CDR3 nucleotides: TGTGCCAGCAGCTTAGCCTGGGAGCATGAGCAGTTCTTC. V and J are TRBV7-9 and TRBJ2-1; the D gene is possibly TRBD2 (5 bases). Germline values: CDR1 SEHNR, CDR2 FQNEAQ (reference sequence). The V end lost 0 bases, the J end lost 8 bases, and 8 bases lay between the germline ends. The CDR3 consists of 13 residues. Filled out from reference TRBV7-9 and TRBJ2-1, the complete variable domain reads DTGVSQNPRHKITKRGQNVTFRCDPISEHNRLYWYRQTLGQGPEFLTYFQNEAQLEKSRLLSDRFSAERPKGSFSTLEIQRTEQGDSAMYLCASSLAWEHEQFFGPGTRLTVL.

The chain combines TRBV11-3 with TRBJ2-2; 11 bases agree with TRBD2. V gave up 5 bases and J gave up 5 bases; unmatched junction bases: 10. CDR3 length: 17 residues. CDR1 is SGHNT, CDR2 YENEEA, per germline. The CDR3 DNA follows: TGTGCCAGCAGCCCCAGACTAGCGGGACCCATTACCGGGGAGCTGTTTTTT. Its translation: CASSPRLAGPITGELFF.

The chain combines TRBV28 with TRBJ1-1, with D possibly matching TRBD1 (6 bases). Trimming stripped 6 bases from V and 1 base from J, with 18 bases between. CDR3 length: 16 residues. Germline CDR1 reads MDHEN; CDR2 reads SYDVKM. This chain's CDR3 is CASRRGRLGQNTEAFF. The CDR3 nucleotides are TGTGCCAGCAGGCGGGGGCGTCTCGGCCAGAACACTGAAGCTTTCTTT.

This clone has just a few counts. The chain carries TRBV7-6 and TRBJ2-3, with TRBD1 matching over 12 bases. Germline V gene data show CDR1 as SGHVS and CDR2 as FNYEAQ. This CDR3 comprises 18 residues. Trimming at V came to 2 bases and at J to 1 base, leaving 7 bases not matched to a gene. CDR3 nucleotides: TGTGCCAGCAGCTTATGGGACAGGGGGCCCTGGGGCACAGATACGCAGTATTTT. Residues: CASSLWDRGPWGTDTQYF.

V usage is TRBV9 and J usage is TRBJ2-2, with TRBD1 matching 11 bases. The V and J ends lost 0 bases and 5 bases, in that order; junction bases with no gene match: 15. CDR3 length: 20 residues. Looked up from germline, CDR1 is SGDLS and CDR2 is YYNGEE. CDR3: CASSVGRTGGLAGRTGELFF. DNA of the CDR3: TGTGCCAGCAGCGTAGGACGGACAGGGGGCTTAGCGGGAAGGACCGGGGAGCTGTTTTTT.

This rearrangement joins TRBV7-9 to TRBJ2-5; D call uncertain. V was trimmed by 1 base and J by 2 bases, leaving 8 bases between them. The germline V gene encodes CDR1 SEHNR and CDR2 FQNEAQ (reference sequence). This CDR3 region has 14 residues. The DNA for the CDR3 is TGTGCCAGCAGCTTAGATCAGGAACAAGAGACCCAGTACTTC. Protein sequence: CASSLDQEQETQYF.

The chain is built from TRBV7-2 and TRBJ2-7; D not resolved. Trimming pared 5 bases from V and 2 bases from J, leaving 16 bases between. The CDR3 spans 15 residues. CDR1 and CDR2 from the germline V gene are SGHTA and FQGNSA. CDR3 sequence reads: CASSLYPGTTYEQYF. The CDR3 DNA reads TGTGCCAGCAGCCTCTATCCGGGTACCACCTACGAGCAGTACTTC.

V gene TRBV27 combines with J gene TRBJ1-1; the D gene is possibly TRBD1 (6 bases). Trimming stripped 6 bases from V and 4 bases from J, with 15 bases between. The CDR3 covers 14 residues. Per germline, CDR1 MNHEY and CDR2 SMNVEV (reference sequence). Here the CDR3 reads CASSTWGLGTEAFF. The CDR3 nucleotides read TGTGCCAGCAGCACCTGGGGGCTTGGCACTGAAGCTTTCTTT.

This clone is medium-sized by share. The J gene is TRBJ1-5, the V gene TRBV7-2; maybe TRBD1 (6 bases). The V end lost 2 bases, the J end lost 4 bases, and 9 bases lay between the germline ends. The CDR3 sequence is 14 residues long. Germline CDR1 and CDR2: SGHTA and FQGNSA. This chain's CDR3 is CASSLSTGNQPQHF. DNA for the CDR3: TGTGCCAGCAGCTTATCGACAGGAAATCAGCCCCAGCATTTT.

The chain employs TRBV27 and TRBJ2-7, with TRBD2 matching 9 bases. Germline CDR1 reads MNHEY; CDR2 reads SMNVEV (reference sequence). V shed 4 bases and J 0 bases; nucleotides not matched to a gene: 7. The CDR3 spans 16 residues. The CDR3 nucleotides read TGTGCCAGCAGTTCCCTAGCGGGGTCGACCTCCTACGAGCAGTACTTC. Translated, it gives CASSSLAGSTSYEQYF.

This rearrangement joins TRBV9 to TRBJ2-1, with 11 positions matching TRBD2. The CDR3 runs 15 residues. Germline lookup yields CDR1 SGDLS and CDR2 YYNGEE. J gave up 6 bases and V 3 bases, and 5 bases lay outside the gene matches. CDR3 amino acids: CASSADSGRANEQFF. The CDR3 region has the DNA TGTGCCAGCAGCGCTGATAGCGGGAGGGCCAATGAGCAGTTCTTC.

The chain combines TRBV7-2 with TRBJ2-1, with TRBD2 matching 12 bases. The V gene's germline CDR1 is SGHTA and CDR2 FQGNSA. V lost 3 bases to trimming and J lost 5 bases; unmatched junction nucleotides: 2. CDR3 length: 15 residues. CDR3 amino acids: CASSLTSGSHNEQFF. CDR3 DNA sequence: TGTGCCAGCAGCTTGACTAGCGGGAGTCACAATGAGCAGTTCTTC.

The chain is built from TRBV4-3 and TRBJ1-2; D possibly corresponds to TRBD1 (5 bases). The V end was cut by 1 base, the J end by 6 bases, with 6 bases between. The length of the CDR3 is 12 residues. The germline CDR1 and CDR2 sequences are LGHNA and YSLEER. Here the CDR3 reads CASSQGGDGYTF. CDR3 in DNA: TGCGCCAGCAGCCAAGGGGGGGATGGCTACACCTTC.

This clone has just a few counts. DNA for the CDR3: TGTGCCAGCAGCACGTACGCGGGGGGGAACTACGAGCAGTACTTC. As protein: CASSTYAGGNYEQYF. The chain employs TRBV7-3 and TRBJ2-7; TRBD2 matches at 9 bases. The CDR3 runs 15 residues. CDR1 and CDR2 (germline): SGHTA, FQGTGA. Trimming at V came to 5 bases and at J to 3 bases, leaving 8 bases not matched to a gene.

This clone was recorded once. This chain links TRBV19 with TRBJ2-7; D is unclear. The germline CDR1 and CDR2 sequences are LNHDA and SQIVND (reference sequence). The CDR3 has 15 residues. The V gene lost 1 base and the J gene lost 1 base, with 11 bases spanning the gap. The CDR3 is CASSIVGGGSYEQYF. The CDR3, as DNA: TGTGCCAGTAGTATAGTAGGCGGTGGTTCCTACGAGCAGTACTTC.

The chain has TRBV4-3 and TRBJ2-3, with TRBD2 identical over 11 bases. Trimming at V came to 4 bases and at J to 6 bases, leaving 9 bases not matched to a gene. The CDR3 sequence is 16 residues long. Germline CDR1 reads LGHNA; CDR2 reads YSLEER. DNA for the CDR3: TGCGCCAGCAGCCCAATAGCGGGAGGGGGCTCGGATACGCAGTATTTT. It specifies CASSPIAGGGSDTQYF.

The V and J genes are TRBV5-1 and TRBJ2-7, with a possible D match to TRBD1 (6 bases). The CDR3 totals 14 residues. Trimming cost V 0 bases and J 4 bases, with 11 bases left between them. The germline CDR1 and CDR2 sequences are SGHRS and YFSETQ. The CDR3 nucleotides are TGCGCCAGCAGCTTGGCCTCCAGGGGTTACGAGCAGTACTTC. Residues: CASSLASRGYEQYF.

Written as DNA, the CDR3 is TGTGCCAGCAGCCAAGACACCTTACCCTACAATGAGCAGTTCTTC. It encodes CASSQDTLPYNEQFF. The chain has TRBV7-3 and TRBJ2-1, with D uncertain. The germline gives CDR1 SGHTA, CDR2 FQGTGA. The germline V and J ends were trimmed by 5 bases and 2 bases, with 13 bases remaining between them. This CDR3 has 15 residues.

V is TRBV4-2 and J is TRBJ2-5; 9 bases are shared with TRBD2. V lost 4 bases, J lost 2 bases, and 2 bases stayed unmatched. The CDR3 has 14 amino acids. Germline V gene sequence: CDR1 LGHNA, CDR2 YNFKEQ. CDR3: CASSLSGGQETQYF. In DNA, the CDR3 is TGTGCCAGCAGCCTTAGCGGGGGACAAGAGACCCAGTACTTC.

The chain is built from TRBV7-2 and TRBJ2-7; D gene unclear. Germline CDR1 reads SGHTA; CDR2 reads FQGNSA. Trimming took 4 bases from V and 4 from J, leaving 5 bases between them. CDR3 length: 11 residues. Here the CDR3 DNA reads TGTGCCAGCAGCTGGCCGTACGAGCAGTACTTC. Its translation is CASSWPYEQYF.